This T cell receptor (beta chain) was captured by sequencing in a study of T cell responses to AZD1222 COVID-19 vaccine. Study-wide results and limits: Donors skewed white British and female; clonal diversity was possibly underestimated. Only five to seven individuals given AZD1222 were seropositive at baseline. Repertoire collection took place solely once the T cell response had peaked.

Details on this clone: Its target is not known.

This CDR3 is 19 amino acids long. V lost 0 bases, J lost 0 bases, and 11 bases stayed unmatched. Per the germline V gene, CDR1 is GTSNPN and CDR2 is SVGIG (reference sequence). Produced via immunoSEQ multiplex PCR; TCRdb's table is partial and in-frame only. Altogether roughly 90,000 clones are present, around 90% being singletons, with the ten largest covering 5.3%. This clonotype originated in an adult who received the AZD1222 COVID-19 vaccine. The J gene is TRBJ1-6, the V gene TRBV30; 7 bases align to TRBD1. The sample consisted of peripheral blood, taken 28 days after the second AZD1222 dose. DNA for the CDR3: TGTGCCTGGAGTGTAGACAGGGTGATGGCAAGCTCCTATAATTCACCCCTCCACTTT. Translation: CAWSVDRVMASSYNSPLHF.